The 18 T cell receptor beta chains presented below share a single source sample, sequenced in a study of post-analysis software for immune sequencing data. Sequencing libraries made from TCR beta cDNA carried unique molecular identifiers. TCRdb called the PCR reads again in MiXCR, with one record for every CDR3 protein. The sample contains hundreds of thousands of distinct CDR3 sequences, roughly 58% of which appear only once. Study-wide results and limits: There were five or six TRBV segments more frequent in patients than controls, and TRBV5-6, TRBV5-1 and TRBV20-1 were among them.

Antigens of these TCRs are unknown. Material: blood. The receptors shown here come from a girl aged 10 to 17 with multiple sclerosis.

CDR3 sequence (DNA): TGCAGTGCCAATCAGGGCAGGAGCTCCTACAATGAGCAGTTCTTC. This sequence encodes CSANQGRSSYNEQFF. The V gene is TRBV20-1, the J gene TRBJ2-1; D is possibly TRBD1 (5 bases). This CDR3 spans 15 amino acids. Germline V CDR1 and CDR2: DFQATT, SNEGSKA (reference sequence). V lost 6 bases and J lost 0, with 15 bases in between.

This clonotype was seen once. The V gene is TRBV27, the J gene TRBJ2-7; no firm D call. The CDR3 is made up of 13 amino acids. Germline V CDR1 and CDR2: MNHEY, SMNVEV (reference sequence). Trimming pared 3 bases from V and 1 base from J, leaving 7 bases between. The DNA for the CDR3 is TGTGCCAGCAGTTTCGTCCAGTCCTACGAGCAGTACTTC. It specifies CASSFVQSYEQYF.

This clonotype turned up a few times. This chain uses TRBV20-1 with TRBJ2-7; 8 bases align to TRBD2. The V and J ends lost 3 bases and 4 bases, in that order; junction bases with no gene match: 5. Germline V lookup: CDR1 DFQATT, CDR2 SNEGSKA (reference sequence). This CDR3 has 13 residues. In DNA form, the CDR3 reads TGCAGTGCTAGCCGGGAGGGCCTTTACGAGCAGTACTTC. It translates to CSASREGLYEQYF.

This clonotype has more than one count but fewer than ten. CDR3 protein: CASNLPGRYSYEQYF. CDR3 nucleotides: TGTGCCAGCAACCTCCCTGGGAGATACTCCTACGAGCAGTACTTC. The chain joins TRBV7-9 to TRBJ2-7; D might be TRBD2 (5 bases). There are 15 residues in the CDR3. Trimming shortened V by 7 bases and J by 0 bases, and 16 bases separated the two germline ends. Germline CDR1 is SEHNR and CDR2 is FQNEAQ (reference sequence).

This clonotype was found a few times. The chain uses TRBV6-4 and TRBJ1-5; D perhaps matches TRBD1 (5 bases). Germline CDR1 reads MRHNA; CDR2 reads SNTAGT. Trimming stripped 3 bases from V and 3 bases from J, with 6 bases between. The length of the CDR3 is 13 residues. This chain's CDR3 is CASSETANQPQHF. CDR3 nucleotides: TGTGCCAGCAGTGAGACAGCCAATCAGCCCCAGCATTTT.

This clonotype has just one count. V usage is TRBV5-6 and J usage is TRBJ1-5, with TRBD1 as a possible D gene (5 bases). There are 17 residues in the CDR3. V was trimmed by 4 bases and J by 4 bases, leaving 21 bases between them. CDR1 is SGHDT, CDR2 YYEEEE, per germline. CDR3 region: CASSLRQWKGKNQPQHF. Here the CDR3 DNA reads TGTGCCAGCAGCCTCCGACAGTGGAAGGGCAAGAATCAGCCCCAGCATTTT. Filled out from reference TRBV5-6 and TRBJ1-5, the complete variable domain reads DAGVTQSPTHLIKTRGQQVTLRCSPKSGHDTVSWYQQALGQGPQFIFQYYEEEERQRGNFPDRFSGHQFPNYSSELNVNALLLGDSALYLCASSLRQWKGKNQPQHFGDGTRLSIL.

The V gene is TRBV9, the J gene TRBJ2-7; D gene ambiguous. This CDR3 contains 16 residues. Trimming removed 0 bases at V and 0 bases at J, with 13 bases between. Germline CDR1 SGDLS, CDR2 YYNGEE. The CDR3 sequence: CASSVGPTVGSYEQYF. CDR3 in DNA: TGTGCCAGCAGCGTAGGGCCGACGGTGGGCTCCTACGAGCAGTACTTC. Full variable domain (rest looked up from reference TRBV9 and TRBJ2-7): DSGVTQTPKHLITATGQRVTLRCSPRSGDLSVYWYQQSLDQGLQFLIQYYNGEERAKGNILERFSAQQFPDLHSELNLSSLELGDSALYFCASSVGPTVGSYEQYFGPGTRLTVT.

The chain uses TRBV6-6 and TRBJ1-5; D gene ambiguous. The DNA end is a closer match to TRBJ2-3, so the J assignment may be wrong. In germline, CDR1 is MNHNY, CDR2 SVGAGI (reference sequence). CDR3 length equals 15 residues. The CDR3 protein is CASRPPGPNNQPQYF. CDR3 sequence (DNA): TGTGCCAGCAGACCCCCCGGGCCAAACAATCAGCCCCAGTATTTT.

The chain couples TRBV5-1 to TRBJ2-1; 8 bases agree with TRBD2. The CDR3 is 16 residues long. Trimming took 1 base from V and 7 from J; bases not matched to a gene: 10. Germline CDR1 SGHRS, CDR2 YFSETQ. The DNA of the CDR3 is TGCGCCAGCAGCTTGTCCCTAGCGGGTTTTGGAAATGAGCAGTTCTTC. Translated, it gives CASSLSLAGFGNEQFF.

In its sample, this clonotype was seen a few times. A junction end diverges from the germline sequence, so it may reflect a read error. The rearrangement links TRBV5-1 to TRBJ1-1, with D perhaps matching TRBD1 (5 bases). CDR1 is SGHRS and CDR2 is YFSETQ in the germline V gene. This CDR3 region has 14 residues. CDR3 amino acids: CASSLAGQNTEAFF. Here the CDR3 DNA reads TGTGCCAGCAGCTTAGCAGGGCAGAACACTGAAGCTTTCTTT.

The V call is TRBV12-3 or TRBV12-4, the J call TRBJ1-5; D is unresolved. Trimming took off 2 bases at V and 3 bases at J, with 11 bases between the two ends. This CDR3 is built from 15 residues. CDR3 bases: TGTGCCAGCAGTTTAATGGGGTCAGACAATCAGCCCCAGCATTTT. Translating it yields CASSLMGSDNQPQHF.

The chain joins TRBV20-1 to TRBJ2-3; the D gene is possibly TRBD1 (5 bases). V was pared by 2 bases and J by 2 bases, with 11 bases between. CDR1 DFQATT and CDR2 SNEGSKA come from the germline V gene (reference sequence). The CDR3 length is 14 residues. The CDR3 region has the DNA TGCAGTGCTAGATTCCAGGGCCCCACAGATACGCAGTATTTT. Its protein product is CSARFQGPTDTQYF.

V gene TRBV20-1 combines with J gene TRBJ1-5, with D tentatively TRBD1 (5 bases). V lost 6 bases and J 6 bases, leaving 15 bases between the germline ends. Germline CDR1 DFQATT, CDR2 SNEGSKA (reference sequence). The CDR3 length is 13 residues. CDR3 sequence: CSAKAGRGQPQHF. DNA for the CDR3: TGCAGTGCCAAAGCAGGGAGGGGTCAGCCCCAGCATTTT.

CDR3 residues: CASSQTAFVGELFF. CDR3 nucleotides: TGCGCCAGCAGCCAGACGGCTTTCGTTGGGGAGCTGTTTTTT. The chain links TRBV4-1 to TRBJ2-2; D is ambiguous. CDR3 size: 14 residues. The V end lost 3 bases, the J end lost 8 bases, and 13 bases lay between the germline ends. CDR1 MGHRA and CDR2 YSYEKL come from the germline V gene.

The J gene is TRBJ2-5, the V gene TRBV15; D possibly corresponds to TRBD1 (6 bases). There are 13 residues in the CDR3. The ends were cut back, 4 bases at V and 5 bases at J, with 11 bases in the middle. Germline V lookup: CDR1 LNHNV, CDR2 YYDKDF (reference sequence). The CDR3 sequence: CATSKIGGETQYF. CDR3 coding DNA: TGTGCCACCAGCAAAATAGGGGGTGAGACCCAGTACTTC.

The chain employs TRBV3-1 and TRBJ2-7; TRBD1 aligns across 7 bases. V shed 3 bases and J 0 bases; nucleotides not matched to a gene: 2. CDR3 size: 14 residues. Per the germline V gene, CDR1 is LGHDT and CDR2 is YNNKEL (reference sequence). CDR3 residues: CASSQRDSSYEQYF. The CDR3, as DNA: TGTGCCAGCAGCCAGAGGGACAGCTCCTACGAGCAGTACTTC.

The chain has TRBV5-1 and TRBJ2-1; 9 positions match TRBD2. This CDR3 spans 16 amino acids. Per the germline V gene, CDR1 is SGHRS and CDR2 is YFSETQ. The J segment lost 12 bases and the V segment lost 0 bases, leaving 13 bases of the junction unmatched. CDR3 DNA sequence: TGCGCCAGCAGCTTGGAGCGTCCTAGCGGGACCGCCCTGCAGTTCTTC. Its translation is CASSLERPSGTALQFF.

The chain links TRBV6-5 to TRBJ2-7, with 8 nucleotides matching TRBD2. V lost 0 bases, J lost 7 bases, and 17 bases stayed unmatched. There are 18 residues in the CDR3. In germline, CDR1 is MNHEY, CDR2 SVGAGI. The CDR3 reads CASSYSTPHGGAVNEQYF. In DNA, the CDR3 is TGTGCCAGCAGTTACTCGACCCCACACGGGGGGGCCGTAAATGAGCAGTACTTC.